This T cell receptor (beta chain) was sequenced in a study of cytomegalovirus exposure and HLA in healthy donors. PCR employed 60 Vbeta and 13 Jbeta primers. Some clones are missing from TCRdb's copy, which holds only in-frame ones; the method was immunoSEQ multiplex PCR. The sample's table shows tens of thousands of clones. Germline V CDR1 and CDR2: MNHEY, SMNVEV (reference sequence). CDR3 length: 14 amino acids. V gave up 3 bases and J gave up 5 bases, with 10 bases separating them. Regarding the study as a whole: About 87% or about 30% of the time was how often most TCR beta V segments were productive, according to an earlier analysis. The presence/absence work took it that sequencing depth was about the same across donors. Common viral pathogens (according to a later analysis) appeared linked to several of the most significant clusters. CMV antigen specificity of three CMV-associated chains was confirmed in vitro.

Comment on this clone: Its antigen is as yet unknown.

This clonotype was obtained from a man aged 35 to 55 in good health and CMV-seronegative. The rearrangement uses TRBV27 and TRBJ1-4; D ambiguous. Sequenced sample: PBMCs. CDR3 DNA sequence: TGTGCCAGCAGTTTCGGGAGGATGAATGAAAAACTGTTTTTT. It codes for CASSFGRMNEKLFF.